These 24 T cell receptor beta chains share one sample of origin, sequenced in a study of control samples from healthy donors and cancer patients. TCRdb's table, derived via immunoSEQ multiplex PCR, lists solely in-frame clones and lacks some. Here the sample spans 150,000 to 200,000 clones, nearly 90% being singletons. The sample comprised blood. The receptors shown here come from a woman in her 50s in good health.

The chain combines TRBV6-6 with TRBJ1-2; TRBD1 might be the D (5 bases). V was trimmed by 5 bases and J by 3 bases, leaving 16 bases between them. Germline CDR1 is MNHNY and CDR2 is SVGAGI (reference sequence). The CDR3 consists of 15 residues. As DNA, the CDR3 is TGTGCCAGCAGTACCCTAGGGACGTATGACTATGGCTACACCTTC. Its translation is CASSTLGTYDYGYTF.

The chain is built from TRBV11-2 and TRBJ1-5, with D possibly TRBD1 on 5 matching bases. Between the trimmed V and J ends, which lost 4 bases and 3 bases, there was a span of 13 bases. Germline CDR1 SGHAT, CDR2 FQNNGV. The CDR3 is 15 amino acids. The CDR3 nucleotides are TGTGCCAGCAGCTCGGGACTGGATCACAATCAGCCCCAGCATTTT. It specifies CASSSGLDHNQPQHF.

The chain couples TRBV3-1 (or the pseudogene TRBV3-2) to TRBJ1-1, with D possibly being TRBD1 (5 bases). With 4 bases removed from V and 3 bases from J, the gap between germline ends came to 21 bases. CDR1 is LGHDT and CDR2 is YNNKEL in the germline V gene (reference sequence). The CDR3 is 17 amino acids. CDR3 DNA sequence: TGTGCCAGCAGCCCAAGGCGGGGGAACGGATTAGACACTGAAGCTTTCTTT. Protein sequence: CASSPRRGNGLDTEAFF.

V is TRBV28 and J is TRBJ1-5; no definite D call. CDR3 length: 15 residues. CDR1 and CDR2 from the germline V gene are MDHEN and SYDVKM. V lost 6 bases and J 2 bases, leaving 14 bases between the germline ends. CDR3 nucleotides: TGTGCCAGCAGCCCCTCCCTTCGGGGCAATCAGCCCCAGCATTTT. Its translation is CASSPSLRGNQPQHF.

The chain couples TRBV18 to TRBJ1-3; D is unclear. The germline CDR1 and CDR2 sequences are KGHSH and LQKENI. The V gene lost 6 bases and the J gene lost 8 bases, with 14 bases spanning the gap. The CDR3 is made up of 13 amino acids. CDR3 DNA sequence: TGTGCCAGCTCCTCGACACAACTAGACACCATATATTTT. As protein: CASSSTQLDTIYF.

This chain connects TRBV28 to TRBJ2-5; D not certain. The ends were cut back, 6 bases at V and 4 bases at J, with 6 bases in the middle. The V gene's germline CDR1 is MDHEN and CDR2 SYDVKM. This CDR3 is 11 amino acids long. CDR3 protein: CASSLRETQYF. The CDR3 region has the DNA TGTGCCAGCAGCTTAAGAGAGACCCAGTACTTC.

The J gene is TRBJ2-3, the V gene TRBV28; 7 bases agree with TRBD2. Per germline, CDR1 MDHEN and CDR2 SYDVKM. Trimming took 7 bases from V and 0 from J; bases not matched to a gene: 13. CDR3 length: 17 amino acids. The CDR3 DNA follows: TGTGCCAGCACCGATCTTGCTTGGGGGGGGAGCACAGATACGCAGTATTTT. Its translation is CASTDLAWGGSTDTQYF.

The V gene is TRBV28, the J gene TRBJ1-1; possibly TRBD1 for D (5 bases). CDR1 is MDHEN, CDR2 SYDVKM, per germline. This CDR3 spans 13 amino acids. V was clipped by 3 bases and J by 2 bases, with 7 bases between them. The CDR3 bases are TGTGCCAGCAGTTTCGGGGGTAACACTGAAGCTTTCTTT. This translates into CASSFGGNTEAFF.

The CDR3 region has the DNA TGTGCCACCAGCAGATTGGACAGCTACTCTGGAAACACCATATATTTT. Amino acids: CATSRLDSYSGNTIYF. The rearrangement uses TRBV15 and TRBJ1-3; D may be TRBD1 (6 bases). V lost 2 bases and J lost 0, with 11 bases in between. This CDR3 comprises 16 residues. Germline CDR1 is LNHNV and CDR2 is YYDKDF (reference sequence).

The sample holds a few counts of this clone. The V gene is TRBV27, the J gene TRBJ1-5, with no clear D. Trimming took off 2 bases at V and 0 bases at J, with 17 bases between the two ends. Looked up from germline, CDR1 is MNHEY and CDR2 is SMNVEV (reference sequence). This CDR3 region has 18 residues. This chain's CDR3 is CASSLSAWGYASNQPQHF. CDR3 nucleotide sequence: TGTGCCAGCAGTTTAAGCGCCTGGGGTTATGCTAGCAATCAGCCCCAGCATTTT.

The chain employs TRBV9 and TRBJ2-7, with D tentatively TRBD1 (6 bases). V was shortened by 3 bases and J by 11 bases, with 21 bases between the two germline ends. The CDR3 is 14 residues long. CDR1 is SGDLS, CDR2 YYNGEE, per germline. The CDR3 DNA sequence: TGTGCCAGCAGCGCCCGCCCCCCAGGGGACGTTAAGTACTTC. Protein: CASSARPPGDVKYF.

The gene calls are TRBV9 and TRBJ2-2; 14 bases match TRBD2. The J segment lost 0 bases and the V segment lost 4 bases, leaving 5 bases of the junction unmatched. Germline CDR1 and CDR2: SGDLS and YYNGEE. The CDR3 is 18 amino acids. The CDR3 coding sequence is TGTGCCAGCAGCCTAGGGACTAGCGGGAGCGCGAACACCGGGGAGCTGTTTTTT. Translating gives CASSLGTSGSANTGELFF. Full variable domain (outside the CDR3, taken from reference TRBV9 and TRBJ2-2): DSGVTQTPKHLITATGQRVTLRCSPRSGDLSVYWYQQSLDQGLQFLIQYYNGEERAKGNILERFSAQQFPDLHSELNLSSLELGDSALYFCASSLGTSGSANTGELFFGEGSRLTVL.

The sample holds a few counts of this clone. V and J are TRBV16 and TRBJ1-2, with D possibly TRBD1 on 6 matching bases. The CDR3 has 14 residues. The V end lost 2 bases, the J end lost 4 bases, and 11 bases lay between the germline ends. CDR1 and CDR2 from the germline V gene are KGHSY and FQNENV. CDR3 sequence reads: CASSQRTAIYGYTF. In DNA, the CDR3 is TGTGCCAGCAGCCAACGGACAGCCATCTATGGCTACACCTTC.

The chain couples TRBV19 to TRBJ1-4; 8 nucleotides align to TRBD1. The V gene end was trimmed by 5 bases and the J gene end by 8 bases; junction bases not matched to a gene: 7. CDR1 and CDR2 from the germline V gene are LNHDA and SQIVND (reference sequence). This CDR3 contains 14 residues. The CDR3 DNA is TGTGCCAGTAGTTCGGACAGGGCGGTCGAAAAACTGTTTTTT. It codes for CASSSDRAVEKLFF.

The chain links TRBV5-4 to TRBJ2-1, with D unclear. The CDR3 is made up of 13 amino acids. Trimming took off 2 bases at V and 6 bases at J, with 9 bases between the two ends. Per the germline V gene, CDR1 is SGHNT and CDR2 is YYREEE (reference sequence). The CDR3 nucleotides are TGTGCCAGCAGCTTATACCTACTCAATGAGCAGTTCTTC. Its translation: CASSLYLLNEQFF.

V is TRBV7-9 and J is TRBJ2-2; the D is unclear. Deletions cut 5 bases from V and 8 bases from J, with 6 bases between. Looked up from germline, CDR1 is SEHNR and CDR2 is FQNEAQ (reference sequence). The CDR3 spans 11 residues. CDR3 amino acids: CASSLVGELFF. CDR3 coding DNA: TGTGCCAGCAGCCTAGTGGGGGAGCTGTTTTTT.

The rearrangement links TRBV5-6 to TRBJ1-1; D is unclear. This CDR3 region has 15 residues. Germline CDR1 SGHDT, CDR2 YYEEEE. V gave up 4 bases and J gave up 0 bases, with 13 bases separating them. The CDR3 DNA reads as TGTGCCAGCAGCCCCTGGACGTACATGAACACTGAAGCTTTCTTT. Protein sequence: CASSPWTYMNTEAFF.

The chain employs TRBV7-4 and TRBJ2-1; 7 bases are shared with TRBD1. The CDR3 is made up of 14 amino acids. CDR1 is SGHVT and CDR2 is SQSDAQ in the germline V gene. V dropped 5 bases and J dropped 3; count of bases not matched to a gene: 4. The CDR3 spells CASSPGQIYNEQFF. Here the CDR3 DNA reads TGTGCCAGCAGCCCGGGACAGATCTACAATGAGCAGTTCTTC. Combining the CDR3 with reference TRBV7-4 and TRBJ2-1 gives the whole variable domain GAGVSQSPRYKVAKRGRDVALRCDSISGHVTLYWYRQTLGQGSEVLTYSQSDAQRDKSGRPSGRFSAERPERSVSTLKIQRTEQGDSAVYLCASSPGQIYNEQFFGPGTRLTVL.

The rearrangement links TRBV28 to TRBJ1-4; D is undetermined. The CDR3 consists of 16 residues. CDR1 and CDR2 (germline): MDHEN, SYDVKM. Trimming removed 8 bases at V and 0 bases at J, with 16 bases between. The CDR3 coding sequence is TGTGCCAGCCAGACTCTACTTCGGGCAACTAATGAAAAACTGTTTTTT. Amino acid sequence: CASQTLLRATNEKLFF.

CDR3 sequence (DNA): TGTGCCTGGAGCCTCCTTGGAGATTTCACTGAAGCTTTCTTT. Translated, it gives CAWSLLGDFTEAFF. J is TRBJ1-1 and V is TRBV30; D is ambiguous. V was trimmed by 3 bases and J by 4 bases, leaving 15 bases between them. Germline lookup yields CDR1 GTSNPN and CDR2 SVGIG (reference sequence). The CDR3 is 14 amino acids.

This clone was observed once. J is TRBJ2-3 and V is TRBV4-3; 15 nucleotides agree with TRBD2. Trimming took 2 bases from V and 8 from J; bases not matched to a gene: 17. This CDR3 comprises 20 residues. Germline loops: CDR1 LGHNA, CDR2 YSLEER. The DNA for the CDR3 is TGCGCCAGCAGCCAAAGAGGGACAGGACTAGCGGGGGGGCGGGCAGGTACGCAGTATTTT. This codes for CASSQRGTGLAGGRAGTQYF.

The V and J genes are TRBV2 and TRBJ2-1; D is perhaps TRBD1 (6 bases). V lost 5 bases to trimming and J lost 4 bases, with 9 bases between them. This CDR3 is 13 amino acids long. Germline V gene data show CDR1 as SNHLY and CDR2 as FYNNEI. CDR3 in amino acids: CASSPDRYNEQFF. In DNA form, the CDR3 reads TGTGCCAGCAGTCCAGACAGGTACAATGAGCAGTTCTTC.

This clone was observed a single time. The chain is built from TRBV5-1 and TRBJ2-3; D is perhaps TRBD2 (5 bases). V gave up 0 bases and J gave up 1 base, with 12 bases separating them. The CDR3 spans 16 residues. Germline V gives CDR1 SGHRS, CDR2 YFSETQ. The CDR3 sequence: CASSLARVGGTDTQYF. The DNA for the CDR3 is TGCGCCAGCAGCTTGGCGAGGGTTGGGGGCACAGATACGCAGTATTTT.

V and J are TRBV5-3 and TRBJ2-1, with D uncertain. TRBV5-3 carries the ORF label, with uncertain function. This CDR3 contains 14 residues. Trimming stripped 2 bases from V and 6 bases from J, with 12 bases between. In DNA, the CDR3 is TGTGCCAGAAGCTTCGATCCCCGATTCAATGAGCAGTTCTTC. Its translation: CARSFDPRFNEQFF.